This entry is about one T cell receptor beta chain. Its antigen target is currently unknown. Base qualities are not at hand, and no much larger clone is one base apart. The library was generated by the immunoSEQ multiplex PCR assay. In TCRdb, the immuneACCESS table is reduced to in-frame sequences with V and J assigned. These tables do not hold every clone; where another copy was compared, an unresolved V gene accounts for under half, and the others remain unexplained. This sample is represented by approximately 87,000 clones; 86% of them were singletons. Around 1.3% of the sample goes to the ten largest clones. Including the terminal cysteine and phenylalanine, the CDR3 comprises 15 residues. The only DNA kept is the CDR3, 45 bases in frame from the first base. Per the germline V gene (reference sequence), SEHNR is the CDR1 and FQNEAQ is the CDR2. Trimming removed 4 bases from V and 4 bases from J; the gene matches leave 3 bases unexplained.

This sample was taken from a study of control samples from healthy donors and cancer patients (dated by TCRdb to the early 2020s). This clonotype originated in a woman in her fifties or sixties in good health. The sample comprised blood. The V and J genes are TRBV7-9 and TRBJ2-6; 8 nucleotides in the junction match TRBD2. This receptor carries the CDR3 CASSSAGGGANVLTF. The nucleotide sequence is TGTGCCAGCAGCTCCGCGGGGGGAGGGGCCAACGTCCTGACTTTC.